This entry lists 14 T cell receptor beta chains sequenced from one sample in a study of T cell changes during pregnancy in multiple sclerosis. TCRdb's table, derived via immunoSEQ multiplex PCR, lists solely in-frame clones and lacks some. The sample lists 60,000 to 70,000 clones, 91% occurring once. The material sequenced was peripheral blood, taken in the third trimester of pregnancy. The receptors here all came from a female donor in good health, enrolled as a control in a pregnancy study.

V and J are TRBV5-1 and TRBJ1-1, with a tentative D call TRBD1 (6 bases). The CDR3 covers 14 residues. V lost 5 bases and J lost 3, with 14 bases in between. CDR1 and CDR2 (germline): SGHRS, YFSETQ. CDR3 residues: CASSVKGVDTEAFF. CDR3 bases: TGCGCCAGCAGTGTAAAGGGGGTGGACACTGAAGCTTTCTTT.

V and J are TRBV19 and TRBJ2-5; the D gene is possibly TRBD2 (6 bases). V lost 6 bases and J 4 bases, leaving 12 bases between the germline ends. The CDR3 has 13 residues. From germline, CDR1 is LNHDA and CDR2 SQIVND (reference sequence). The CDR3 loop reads CASREGSAETQYF. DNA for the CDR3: TGTGCCAGTAGGGAGGGATCCGCAGAGACCCAGTACTTC.

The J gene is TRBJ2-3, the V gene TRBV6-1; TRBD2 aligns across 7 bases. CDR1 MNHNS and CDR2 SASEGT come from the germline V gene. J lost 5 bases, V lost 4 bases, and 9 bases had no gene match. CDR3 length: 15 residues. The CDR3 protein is CASSASSGGGDTQYF. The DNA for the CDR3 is TGTGCCAGCAGTGCGTCTAGCGGTGGGGGAGATACGCAGTATTTT.

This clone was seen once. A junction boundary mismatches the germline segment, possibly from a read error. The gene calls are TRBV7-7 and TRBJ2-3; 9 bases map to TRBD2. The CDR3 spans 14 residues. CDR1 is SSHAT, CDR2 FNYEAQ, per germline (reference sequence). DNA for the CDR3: TGTGCTAGCAGCCTTGGGACTAGCTCCGATACGCAGTATTTT. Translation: CASSLGTSSDTQYF.

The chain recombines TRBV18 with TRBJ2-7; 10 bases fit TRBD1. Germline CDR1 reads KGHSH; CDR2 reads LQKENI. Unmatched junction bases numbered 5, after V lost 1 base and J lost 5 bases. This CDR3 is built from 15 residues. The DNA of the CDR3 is TGTGCCAGCTCACCACGAGGGACAGGGGAAAACGAGCAGTACTTC. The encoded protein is CASSPRGTGENEQYF.

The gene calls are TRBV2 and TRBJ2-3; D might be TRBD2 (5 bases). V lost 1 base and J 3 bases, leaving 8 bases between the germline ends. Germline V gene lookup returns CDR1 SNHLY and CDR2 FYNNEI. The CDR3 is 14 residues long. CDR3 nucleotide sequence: TGTGCCAGCAGTGAAGAGGGAGAGACAGATACGCAGTATTTT. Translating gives CASSEEGETDTQYF.

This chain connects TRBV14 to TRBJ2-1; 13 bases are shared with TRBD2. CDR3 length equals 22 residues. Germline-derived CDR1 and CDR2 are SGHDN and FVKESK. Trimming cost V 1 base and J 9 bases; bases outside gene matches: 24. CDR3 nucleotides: TGTGCCAGCAGCCAAGTCAACTTGGGGACTAGCGGGATCTCCATTAATGTCCCTGAGCAGTTCTTC. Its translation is CASSQVNLGTSGISINVPEQFF.

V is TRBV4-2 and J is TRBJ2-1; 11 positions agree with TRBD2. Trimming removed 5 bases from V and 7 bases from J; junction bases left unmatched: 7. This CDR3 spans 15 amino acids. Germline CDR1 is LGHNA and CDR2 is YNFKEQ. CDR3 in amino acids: CASSVTSGGRNEQFF. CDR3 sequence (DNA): TGTGCCAGCAGCGTTACTAGCGGGGGCCGGAATGAGCAGTTCTTC.

CDR3 sequence reads: CASRMTSGRGAEETQYF. CDR3 bases: TGTGCCAGCAGAATGACTAGCGGGAGGGGGGCGGAAGAGACCCAGTACTTC. The genes are TRBV28 and TRBJ2-5; 14 bases match TRBD2. The CDR3 length is 17 residues. V gave up 6 bases and J gave up 3 bases; unmatched junction bases: 9. CDR1 and CDR2 from the germline V gene are MDHEN and SYDVKM. The full variable domain, in which reference TRBV28 and TRBJ2-5 provide the parts outside the CDR3, is DVKVTQSSRYLVKRTGEKVFLECVQDMDHENMFWYRQDPGLGLRLIYFSYDVKMKEKGDIPEGYSVSREKKERFSLILESASTNQTSMYLCASRMTSGRGAEETQYFGPGTRLLVL.

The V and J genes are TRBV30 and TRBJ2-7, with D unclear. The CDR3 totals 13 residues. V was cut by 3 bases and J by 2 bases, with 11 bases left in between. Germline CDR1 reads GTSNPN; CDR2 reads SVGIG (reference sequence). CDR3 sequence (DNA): TGTGCCTGGAGCGGATCAGGAACCTACGAGCAGTACTTC. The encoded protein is CAWSGSGTYEQYF.

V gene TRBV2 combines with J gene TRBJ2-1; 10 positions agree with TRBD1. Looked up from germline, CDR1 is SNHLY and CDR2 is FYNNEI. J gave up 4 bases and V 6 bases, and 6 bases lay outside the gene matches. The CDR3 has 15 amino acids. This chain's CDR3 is CASSTGTGAYNEQFF. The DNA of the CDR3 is TGTGCCAGCAGCACCGGGACAGGGGCTTACAATGAGCAGTTCTTC.

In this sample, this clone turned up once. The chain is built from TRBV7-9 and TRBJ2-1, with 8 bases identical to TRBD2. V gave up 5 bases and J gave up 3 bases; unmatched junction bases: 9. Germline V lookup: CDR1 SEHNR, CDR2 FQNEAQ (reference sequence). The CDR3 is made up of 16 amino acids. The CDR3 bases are TGTGCCAGCAGCGTCACAGTAGCGGGAAACTACAATGAGCAGTTCTTC. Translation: CASSVTVAGNYNEQFF.

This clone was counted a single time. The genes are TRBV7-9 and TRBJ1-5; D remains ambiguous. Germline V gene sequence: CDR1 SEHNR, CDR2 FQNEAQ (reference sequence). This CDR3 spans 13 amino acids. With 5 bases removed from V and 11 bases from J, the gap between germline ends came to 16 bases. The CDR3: CASSLYMGEAQHF. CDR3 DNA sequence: TGTGCCAGCAGCCTCTACATGGGAGAGGCCCAGCATTTT.

The DNA for the CDR3 is TGTGCCAGTAGTATTCGCTTAGGCGGGAGTCCCTACGAGCAGTACTTC. Translation gives CASSIRLGGSPYEQYF. V is TRBV19 and J is TRBJ2-7; TRBD2 matches at 7 bases. V lost 3 bases to trimming and J lost 2 bases; unmatched junction nucleotides: 10. The CDR3 has 16 residues. The germline V gene has CDR1 LNHDA and CDR2 SQIVND (reference sequence).